These 19 T cell receptor beta chains originate from one sample sequenced in a study of blood T cells in healthy people across ages. The second PCR ran roughly 7 to 11 cycles with a sample-barcoded 5' primer and J-beta primers. TCRdb re-derived calls from the 5' RACE reads in MiXCR, one entry per CDR3 protein. Among some 690,000 distinct CDR3 sequences listed, about 24% were seen once. Material for sequencing was blood. The origin of the receptors is a man between 65 and 80 years old in good health.

This clonotype was counted only a few times. The chain uses TRBV29-1 and TRBJ1-1; D not resolved. V was trimmed by 4 bases and J by 5 bases, leaving 17 bases between them. Germline lookup yields CDR1 SQVTM and CDR2 ANQGSEA. The CDR3 totals 14 residues. The CDR3: CSVVAATRRTEAFF. The CDR3, as DNA: TGCAGCGTTGTGGCAGCCACAAGGAGGACTGAAGCTTTCTTT.

V and J are TRBV5-6 and TRBJ2-1; D might be TRBD1 (5 bases). The J call may be in error: the DNA end matches TRBJ2-7 better. Germline V gene sequence: CDR1 SGHDT, CDR2 YYEEEE. This CDR3 spans 17 amino acids. This CDR3 reads CASSLFRASLSHYEQYV. CDR3 sequence (DNA): TGTGCCAGCAGCTTGTTCAGGGCTAGTCTCTCGCACTACGAGCAGTACGTC.

This clonotype has a handful of counts. The DNA of the CDR3 is TGTGCCAGCAGCCAACGGGTCCGGCAGTACTTC. This sequence encodes CASSQRVRQYF. The rearrangement uses TRBV3-1 and TRBJ2-7; D remains unclear. Germline V gene lookup returns CDR1 LGHDT and CDR2 YNNKEL (reference sequence). The CDR3 has 11 residues. V lost 2 bases to trimming and J lost 9 bases, with 8 bases between them.

The gene calls are TRBV7-2 and TRBJ2-1; D may be TRBD1 (6 bases). Per the germline V gene, CDR1 is SGHTA and CDR2 is FQGNSA. The CDR3 totals 15 residues. V shed 4 bases and J shed 4 bases, with 14 bases lying between them. The CDR3 DNA follows: TGTGCCAGCAGCTCGCCCCAGGGGTCGTACAATGAGCAGTTCTTC. Translated: CASSSPQGSYNEQFF.

The genes are TRBV2 and TRBJ2-1; the match to TRBD1 covers 7 bases. V lost 10 bases and J lost 2; bases outside the gene matches: 8. The germline CDR1 and CDR2 sequences are SNHLY and FYNNEI. CDR3 length: 14 amino acids. DNA of the CDR3: TGTGCCATTTCCAGGGGGAGTACCTACAATGAGCAGTTCTTC. Protein product: CAISRGSTYNEQFF.

This chain joins TRBV6-5 and TRBJ2-7; 7 bases are a match to TRBD2. J gave up 4 bases and V 2 bases, and 11 bases lay outside the gene matches. Germline values: CDR1 MNHEY, CDR2 SVGAGI. CDR3 length equals 16 residues. The CDR3 coding sequence is TGTGCCAGCAGTTACGTGGCTAGCGGAGAAGGGTACGAGCAGTACTTC. It is translated as CASSYVASGEGYEQYF.

The V call is TRBV12-3 or TRBV12-4, the J call TRBJ2-3, with D perhaps TRBD1 or TRBD2 (7 bases each). V gave up 6 bases and J gave up 1 base, with 11 bases separating them. CDR3 size: 14 residues. The CDR3 coding sequence is TGTGCCAGCAGATCAGGGGGGGGCACAGATACGCAGTATTTT. It translates to CASRSGGGTDTQYF.

This chain links TRBV28 with TRBJ2-4, with D maybe TRBD2 (5 bases). The germline gives CDR1 MDHEN, CDR2 SYDVKM. The CDR3 spans 16 residues. V was shortened by 8 bases and J by 1 base, with 18 bases between the two germline ends. This chain's CDR3 is CASWRALVEAKNIQYF. As DNA, the CDR3 is TGTGCCAGCTGGCGGGCACTGGTGGAGGCCAAAAACATTCAGTACTTC.

In its sample, this clonotype was seen a few times. The V and J genes are TRBV29-1 and TRBJ2-3, with D perhaps TRBD2 (5 bases). Germline V lookup: CDR1 SQVTM, CDR2 ANQGSEA. The CDR3 runs to 12 residues. Between the trimmed V and J ends, which lost 3 bases and 8 bases, there was a span of 12 bases. CDR3 sequence reads: CSVEWGAGTQYF. In DNA, the CDR3 is TGCAGCGTTGAGTGGGGAGCAGGTACGCAGTATTTT.

The chain links TRBV27 to TRBJ1-2; 8 bases agree with TRBD1. After removal of 4 bases from V and 8 bases from J, the junction contained 6 bases not matched to a gene. CDR1 and CDR2 from the germline V gene are MNHEY and SMNVEV (reference sequence). The CDR3 spans 13 residues. CDR3 protein: CASSSTGARGYTF. The CDR3 DNA sequence: TGTGCCAGCAGTTCGACAGGGGCGAGGGGCTACACCTTC.

V usage is TRBV27 and J usage is TRBJ2-3; either TRBD1 or TRBD2 may fit D (5 bases each). The germline gives CDR1 MNHEY, CDR2 SMNVEV (reference sequence). Trimming shortened V by 9 bases and J by 3 bases, and 13 bases separated the two germline ends. The CDR3 is 13 residues long. CDR3 coding DNA: TGTGCCAGTGGGACGGTAGCGACAGATACGCAGTATTTT. Encoded protein: CASGTVATDTQYF.

This clonotype was seen more than once but under ten times. The gene calls are TRBV12-3 or TRBV12-4 and TRBJ2-5, with D hard to call. The J call may be in error: the DNA end matches TRBJ2-7 better. The CDR3 covers 12 residues. The CDR3 protein is CASSANPYEQYF. The CDR3 DNA reads as TGTGCCAGCAGCGCCAACCCCTACGAGCAGTACTTC.

This clonotype was recorded a few times. This chain links TRBV6-6 with TRBJ2-1; 13 bases agree with TRBD2. The CDR3 spans 15 residues. In germline, CDR1 is MNHNY, CDR2 SVGAGI (reference sequence). V shed 6 bases and J 6 bases; nucleotides not matched to a gene: 5. CDR3 in amino acids: CASRRGTSGINEQFF. CDR3 nucleotide sequence: TGTGCCAGCAGAAGAGGGACTAGCGGGATCAATGAGCAGTTCTTC.

This clonotype has just a few counts. This chain joins TRBV29-1 and TRBJ1-2; D is uncertain. Trimming pared 0 bases from V and 5 bases from J, leaving 7 bases between. Looked up from germline, CDR1 is SQVTM and CDR2 is ANQGSEA. This CDR3 spans 12 amino acids. The CDR3 DNA follows: TGCAGCGTTGAAGACCGACTTTATGGCTACACCTTC. It specifies CSVEDRLYGYTF.

This clonotype turned up a few times. CDR3 loop: CASSLMRSADTQYF. CDR3 sequence (DNA): TGTGCCAGCAGCTTAATGCGTAGCGCAGATACGCAGTATTTT. The genes are TRBV7-3 and TRBJ2-3; the D gene is possibly TRBD2 (5 bases). This CDR3 has 14 amino acids. The V end lost 1 base, the J end lost 4 bases, and 9 bases lay between the germline ends. Per germline, CDR1 SGHTA and CDR2 FQGTGA. The whole variable domain, remainder taken from reference TRBV7-3 and TRBJ2-3, is GAGVSQTPSNKVTEKGKYVELRCDPISGHTALYWYRQSLGQGPEFLIYFQGTGAADDSGLPNDRFFAVRPEGSVSTLKIQRTERGDSAVYLCASSLMRSADTQYFGPGTRLTVL.

CDR3: CASSLAHAAGAPLSSGANVLTF. The CDR3 nucleotides read TGTGCCAGCAGCTTAGCTCATGCGGCAGGGGCACCTCTTAGCTCTGGGGCCAACGTCCTGACTTTC. This sequence joins TRBV7-8 and TRBJ2-6; possible D gene TRBD1, 6 bases. The germline V and J ends were trimmed by 0 bases and 0 bases, with 24 bases remaining between them. The CDR3 sequence is 22 residues long. In germline, CDR1 is SGHVS, CDR2 FQNEAQ.

The chain is built from TRBV6-5 and TRBJ2-5; a weak D match, TRBD2 (5 bases). TRBJ2-1 explains the end of the DNA better; the J call may be wrong. Germline CDR1 MNHEY, CDR2 SVGAGI. CDR3 length: 13 amino acids. The CDR3, as DNA: TGTGCCAGCAGTTACGTGGCGGGTAATGAGCAGTTCTTC. This gives the protein CASSYVAGNEQFF.

This clonotype was recorded at least ten times. The chain has TRBV29-1 and TRBJ2-7; D might be TRBD1 (6 bases). Germline values: CDR1 SQVTM, CDR2 ANQGSEA. This CDR3 has 12 amino acids. The V end was cut by 7 bases, the J end by 0 bases, with 10 bases between. CDR3 sequence: CSGQDSSYEQYF. The CDR3 nucleotides read TGCAGCGGCCAGGACAGCTCCTACGAGCAGTACTTC.

This clonotype was detected a few times. The CDR3 spells CSARKLAGGGEQYF. The DNA for the CDR3 is TGCAGTGCTAGAAAGCTAGCGGGGGGTGGTGAGCAGTACTTC. This rearrangement joins TRBV20-1 to TRBJ2-7; 11 bases fit TRBD2. V lost 2 bases and J lost 7; bases outside the gene matches: 7. Germline V CDR1 and CDR2: DFQATT, SNEGSKA (reference sequence). CDR3 length: 14 amino acids.